This T cell receptor (beta chain) came from a study of shared clonotypes between healthy human individuals. Overall study: A couple of women and a few men aged 18 to 49 made up the donors. General study findings and limits: Sampling included only blood; tissue repertoires likely differ.

Per germline, CDR1 SGHVS and CDR2 FQNEAQ. The V end lost 5 bases, the J end lost 3 bases, and 5 bases lay between the germline ends. This CDR3 has 11 amino acids. Of note for this clone: Its specificity is unknown. A read error may explain this, as a much larger clone is one base away.

The method was immunoSEQ multiplex PCR; TCRdb's version includes in-frame clones alone and lacks a portion of them. The sample contains about 1 million clones, around 75% of which appear only once. This sequence joins TRBV7-8 and TRBJ2-7; no definite D call. The sample was memory CD4+ T cells sorted from blood. Subset: CD45RA-negative fraction. The TCR sequence derives from a man between 18 and 35 years old in good health. CDR3 residues: CASSTYYEQYF. The CDR3 DNA reads as TGTGCCAGCAGCACCTACTACGAGCAGTACTTC.